These T cell receptor beta chains were read from a single sample in a study of T cells in Graves' hyperthyroidism and ophthalmopathy. TCRdb reanalysed the multiplex PCR reads using MiXCR and keeps one entry per CDR3 protein. The sample contains approximately 720,000 distinct CDR3 sequences, about 17% of which appear only once. Sequences were obtained from blood. These receptors originate from a woman between 50 and 59 years old with Graves' hyperthyroidism that later progressed to Graves' ophthalmopathy. Each CDR3 is given with its conserved first and last residue. A D gene is named only where the DNA matches it firmly. The listing skips clone size in some rows; elsewhere it reads once, few, many or a size class.

D: TRBD2
J: TRBJ2-3
size: -
V: TRBV30
DNA: TGTGCCTGGAGTGTCCGGCGGGGGGGCAGAGATACGCAGTATTTT
CDR3: CAWSVRRGGRDTQYF

D: TRBD2
J: TRBJ2-7
size: -
V: TRBV20-1
DNA: TGCAGTGCTGGGACTAGCGGGGGGACCTACGAGCAGTACTTC
CDR3: CSAGTSGGTYEQYF

D: -
J: TRBJ2-6
size: -
V: TRBV4-2
DNA: TGTGCCAGCAGCCAAACGGGACTGATCTCTGGGGCCAACGTCCTGACTTTC
CDR3: CASSQTGLISGANVLTF

D: -
J: TRBJ2-2
size: few
V: TRBV24-1
DNA: TGTGCCACCAGTGGGGTCACCGGGGAGCTGTTTTTT
CDR3: CATSGVTGELFF

D: -
J: TRBJ2-6
size: few
V: TRBV9
DNA: TGTGCCAGCAGCCCCCCCGGGCCCGGGGCCAACGTCCTGACTTTC
CDR3: CASSPPGPGANVLTF

D: -
J: TRBJ1-1
size: many
V: TRBV12-3/TRBV12-4
DNA: TGTGCCAGCAGCGTGAGGGGAGCTTTCTTT
CDR3: CASSVRGAFF

D: TRBD2
J: TRBJ2-5
size: -
V: TRBV11-2
DNA: TGTGCCAGCAGCCCGGGCGGGGGGTTAATGGAGACCCAGTACTTC
CDR3: CASSPGGGLMETQYF

D: TRBD2
J: TRBJ2-1
size: many
V: TRBV5-5
DNA: TGTGCCAGCAGCTTGAGGGGACCGGGACTAGTGGCCAATGAGCAGTTCTTC
CDR3: CASSLRGPGLVANEQFF

D: TRBD1
J: TRBJ1-1
size: many
V: TRBV10-3
DNA: TGTGCCATCAGTGACAGGGGGCGGAACACTGAAGCTTTCTTT
CDR3: CAISDRGRNTEAFF

D: -
J: TRBJ1-2
size: many
V: TRBV5-6
DNA: TGTGCCAGCAGCTTGGCTGGGAATGGCTACACCTTC
CDR3: CASSLAGNGYTF

D: -
J: TRBJ2-2
size: few
V: TRBV7-7
DNA: TGTGCTAGCAGCCCCCGTGGAGCCGCGAACACCGGGGAGCTGTTTTTT
CDR3: CASSPRGAANTGELFF

D: -
J: TRBJ1-1
size: few
V: TRBV27
DNA: TGTGCCAGCACTCGACGGCAAGGGACTGAAGCTTTCTTT
CDR3: CASTRRQGTEAFF

D: -
J: TRBJ1-3
size: many
V: TRBV2
DNA: TGTGCCAGCCAAGAGATGGTCTCTGGAAACACCATATATTTT
CDR3: CASQEMVSGNTIYF

D: TRBD2
J: TRBJ2-1
size: many
V: TRBV3-1
DNA: TGTGCCAGCAGCCCAAGAGCGTTGGGGGGGAGCTACAATGAGCAGTTCTTC
CDR3: CASSPRALGGSYNEQFF

D: -
J: TRBJ2-2
size: few
V: TRBV7-6
DNA: TGTGCCAGCAGCTTAGTCCCAGTCGCCTTCCATACCGGGGAGCTGTTTTTT
CDR3: CASSLVPVAFHTGELFF

D: -
J: TRBJ1-1
size: few
V: TRBV29-1
DNA: TGCAGCGTGGAGGGCGAGGACACTGAAGCTTTCTTT
CDR3: CSVEGEDTEAFF

D: TRBD1
J: TRBJ1-2
size: many
V: TRBV3-1
DNA: TGTGCCAGCAGCCACGCGGACAGGGGCGGCTATGGCTACACCTTC
CDR3: CASSHADRGGYGYTF

D: TRBD1
J: TRBJ2-1
size: -
V: TRBV5-1
DNA: TGCGCGAGCGGAAACAGGGGGAGCTCCTACAATGAGCAGTTCTTC
CDR3: CASGNRGSSYNEQFF

D: -
J: TRBJ2-1
size: few
V: TRBV20-1
DNA: TGCAGTGCGGGAAAAGGATCCTACAATGAGCAGTTCTTC
CDR3: CSAGKGSYNEQFF

D: -
J: TRBJ1-1
size: many
V: TRBV20-1
DNA: TGCAGTGCCGCGACCGGACGGATTAACACTGAAGCTTTCTTT
CDR3: CSAATGRINTEAFF

D: -
J: TRBJ1-1
size: few
V: TRBV3-1
DNA: TGTGCCGGCAGCCAAAATGGGGCTTTGAACACTGAAGCTTTCTTT
CDR3: CAGSQNGALNTEAFF

D: -
J: TRBJ1-1
size: few
V: TRBV5-1
DNA: TGCGCCAGCAGCGCGGAGGGGGGAGACTCTGAAGCTTTCTTT
CDR3: CASSAEGGDSEAFF

D: -
J: TRBJ2-7
size: -
V: TRBV5-1
DNA: TGCTCCAGCAGCCTTGGAGGGCTACCCGTTGACGAGCAGTACTTC
CDR3: CSSSLGGLPVDEQYF

D: -
J: TRBJ2-5
size: once
V: TRBV27
DNA: TGTGCCAGCAGTACACCGGGACCCGGTTACGCCCAGTACTTC
CDR3: CASSTPGPGYAQYF

D: TRBD1
J: TRBJ2-1
size: -
V: TRBV9
DNA: TGTGCCAGCAGCCCCCGGGGGGACAGGGTCGTCTACAATGAGCAGTTCTTC
CDR3: CASSPRGDRVVYNEQFF

D: -
J: TRBJ1-1
size: -
V: TRBV6-1
DNA: TGTGCCAGCAGTGACACAGCAGGGGAGAACACTGAAGCTTTCTTT
CDR3: CASSDTAGENTEAFF